This T cell receptor (beta chain) was recorded in a study of Graves' ophthalmopathy and Graves' hyperthyroidism. Broader study findings: Blood shared most expanded thyroid clonotypes above 0.001 frequency.

This clonotype was observed many times. Its cognate antigen is unknown. Exclusion criteria comprised other autoimmune diseases, uncontrolled infections, pregnancy or lactation in patients. The CDR3 is made up of 14 amino acids. CDR1 is WSHSY and CDR2 is SAAADI in the germline V gene. Trimming took off 4 bases at V and 0 bases at J, with 10 bases between the two ends. RNA transcripts were the template, and TCR beta CDR3 regions were amplified from them. The first-round RT-PCR employed HTBI primers together with the Qiagen OneStep RT-PCR kit. A multiplex PCR was then performed as the second round. One entry per CDR3 protein results from TCRdb running MiXCR on the multiplex PCR reads. The sample lists 650,000 to 900,000 distinct CDR3 sequences, roughly 40% occurring once.

Material: peripheral blood. This receptor was taken from an adult man with Graves' ophthalmopathy. The chain carries TRBV10-2 and TRBJ2-7; D possibly corresponds to TRBD1 (6 bases). The CDR3 here is CASSATGHSYEQYF. For the CDR3, the DNA is TGCGCCAGCAGTGCTACGGGACACTCCTACGAGCAGTACTTC.